Presented here are 8 T cell receptor beta chains from one specimen sequenced in a study of molecular identifiers for immune sequencing clone quantification. TCRdb passed the PCR reads through MiXCR, listing each CDR3 protein once. The data contain approximately 680,000 distinct CDR3 sequences, roughly 23% of them seen just once; the ten biggest clones take up 0.7% to 0.95%. What was sequenced was naive CD8+ T cells from blood, with Jurkat cell RNA spiked in. As for subset: FACS-sorted CD8+CD4-CCR7+CD45RA+ naive T cells. These TCRs come from a human donor in good health. Some libraries in this study had Jurkat cell RNA spiked in.

This clonotype was counted at least ten times. This chain joins TRBV20-1 and TRBJ2-3, with 10 bases matching TRBD2. Germline V CDR1 and CDR2: DFQATT, SNEGSKA (reference sequence). This CDR3 has 17 amino acids. J gave up 4 bases and V 1 base, and 11 bases lay outside the gene matches. The CDR3 protein is CSARAWASGSGADTQYF. In nucleotides, the CDR3 is TGCAGTGCTAGAGCGTGGGCTAGCGGGAGTGGTGCAGATACGCAGTATTTT.

Of note for this clonotype: A much larger clone lies one base from this, so it may be a read error. The gene calls are TRBV7-8 and TRBJ1-4; maybe TRBD1 (6 bases). The CDR3 spans 14 residues. CDR1 and CDR2 from the germline V gene are SGHVS and FQNEAQ. The CDR3 sequence: CASSPEGGNEKPFF. CDR3 coding DNA: TGTGCCAGCAGCCCAGAAGGGGGTAATGAAAAACCGTTTTTT.

The chain links TRBV4-1 to TRBJ2-7, with 9 bases identical to TRBD1. Germline-derived CDR1 and CDR2 are MGHRA and YSYEKL. The CDR3 consists of 19 residues. J gave up 7 bases and V 0 bases, and 19 bases lay outside the gene matches. CDR3 residues: CASSQDLFPGQGSPEEQYF. The CDR3 DNA sequence: TGCGCCAGCAGCCAAGACCTATTCCCGGGACAGGGTTCCCCGGAGGAGCAGTACTTC.

There are a few counts of this clonotype. This chain joins TRBV6-2 or TRBV6-3 and TRBJ1-2; D is perhaps TRBD1 (5 bases). Germline lookup yields CDR1 MNHEY and CDR2 SVGEGT. CDR3 length equals 17 residues. Between the trimmed V and J ends, which lost 4 bases and 0 bases, there was a span of 18 bases. The CDR3 protein is CASSSHRGGDTNYGYTF. CDR3 nucleotides: TGTGCCAGCAGTTCCCATCGCGGAGGGGATACTAACTATGGCTACACCTTC.

As to this clonotype: A much larger clone lies a single base off, so this may be a read error. This rearrangement joins TRBV4-3 to TRBJ1-1, with TRBD1 as a possible D gene (6 bases). The germline V gene has CDR1 LGHNA and CDR2 YSLEER. The CDR3 contains 16 residues. The CDR3 protein is CASSQDRDIGLTEPFF. CDR3 nucleotide sequence: TGCGCCAGCAGCCAAGACCGGGACATCGGGCTCACTGAACCTTTCTTT.

This clonotype has ten or more counts. This chain uses TRBV5-1 with TRBJ2-7; a weak D match, TRBD1 (5 bases). The ends were cut back, 6 bases at V and 4 bases at J, with 17 bases in the middle. CDR1 and CDR2 from the germline V gene are SGHRS and YFSETQ. The CDR3 runs to 14 residues. DNA for the CDR3: TGCGCCAGCACCCAGGTCCCAGGGTTGTACGAGCAGTACTTC. Protein sequence: CASTQVPGLYEQYF.

In this sample, this clonotype turned up a few times. This chain links TRBV12-3 or TRBV12-4 with TRBJ2-3, with 13 bases identical to TRBD2. CDR3 length: 15 amino acids. V lost 6 bases and J lost 5; bases outside the gene matches: 5. CDR3 nucleotide sequence: TGTGCCAGCAGGCTACTAGCGGGAGGGGGAGATACGCAGTATTTT. Its translation is CASRLLAGGGDTQYF.

The chain carries TRBV19 and TRBJ1-5, with D unclear. The germline V gene encodes CDR1 LNHDA and CDR2 SQIVND (reference sequence). The CDR3 covers 14 residues. V was cut by 6 bases and J by 0 bases, with 9 bases left in between. The CDR3 DNA is TGTGCCAGTAGGACGTTGCATAGCAATCAGCCCCAGCATTTT. This gives the protein CASRTLHSNQPQHF. Complete variable domain (other parts from reference TRBV19 and TRBJ1-5): DGGITQSPKYLFRKEGQNVTLSCEQNLNHDAMYWYRQDPGQGLRLIYYSQIVNDFQKGDIAEGYSVSREKKESFPLTVTSAQKNPTAFYLCASRTLHSNQPQHFGDGTRLSIL.